Following are 19 T cell receptor beta chains from one sample sequenced in a study of identical twins listed by TCRdb under 2016. Libraries were constructed by 5' RACE. Data came from an Illumina HiSeq 2000. Using fastp trimming at Q25 and MiXCR clonotype assembly, TCRdb reanalyzed the public sequencing data and kept in-frame beta chains. Every CDR3 protein is listed once, alongside the most common genes and DNA of its rows. Recorded for this sample are some 500,000 distinct CDR3 sequences; 9.6% of them occurred a single time. The ten largest clones represent 2.5% to 3% of the sample. These data also featured in a second study, about yellow fever vaccine responses in identical twins.

The sample consisted of PBMCs. The receptors were sampled from a young woman in good health.

This clonotype was observed a few times. This chain uses TRBV10-2 with TRBJ2-7; the match to TRBD2 covers 14 bases. Germline CDR1 reads WSHSY; CDR2 reads SAAADI. V lost 2 bases and J lost 3; bases outside the gene matches: 6. The CDR3 consists of 17 residues. The CDR3 loop reads CASSEMTSGRGIYEQYF. The CDR3 DNA reads TGCGCCAGCAGTGAGATGACTAGCGGGAGGGGGATCTACGAGCAGTACTTC.

The chain couples TRBV6-5 to TRBJ2-6; a possible D gene is TRBD1 (6 bases). V lost 2 bases, J lost 0 bases, and 14 bases lay in between. CDR3 length equals 18 residues. Germline CDR1 is MNHEY and CDR2 is SVGAGI. CDR3 nucleotide sequence: TGTGCCAGCAGTTACGGGGCAGGGGTGGTCTCTGGGGCCAACGTCCTGACTTTC. It specifies CASSYGAGVVSGANVLTF.

V usage is TRBV7-2 and J usage is TRBJ2-3, with 7 bases identical to TRBD2. CDR1 and CDR2 from the germline V gene are SGHTA and FQGNSA. This CDR3 is 14 amino acids long. J lost 0 bases, V lost 7 bases, and 4 bases had no gene match. The CDR3 region is CASTREASTDTQYF. Here the CDR3 DNA reads TGTGCCAGCACCCGGGAGGCTAGCACAGATACGCAGTATTTT.

V gene TRBV12-3 or TRBV12-4 combines with J gene TRBJ2-2, with a tentative D call TRBD2 (5 bases). The CDR3 contains 15 residues. Trimming took 2 bases from V and 4 from J, leaving 11 bases between them. CDR3 sequence (DNA): TGTGCCAGCAGTTTAAGAGGGTTAAGCACCGGGGAGCTGTTTTTT. It specifies CASSLRGLSTGELFF.

The rearrangement uses TRBV7-9 and TRBJ2-1; TRBD2 matches 9 bases. V lost 4 bases and J lost 5; bases outside the gene matches: 6. The germline V gene has CDR1 SEHNR and CDR2 FQNEAQ (reference sequence). This CDR3 is built from 15 residues. This CDR3 reads CASSSSGKTNNEQFF. For the CDR3, the DNA is TGTGCCAGCAGCTCTAGCGGGAAGACCAACAATGAGCAGTTCTTC. The variable domain in full, with the rest retrieved from reference TRBV7-9 and TRBJ2-1, is DTGVSQNPRHKITKRGQNVTFRCDPISEHNRLYWYRQTLGQGPEFLTYFQNEAQLEKSRLLSDRFSAERPKGSFSTLEIQRTEQGDSAMYLCASSSSGKTNNEQFFGPGTRLTVL.

The V and J genes are TRBV24-1 and TRBJ1-2, with D unresolved. Germline V gives CDR1 KGHDR, CDR2 SFDVKD. Trimming took 3 bases from V and 5 from J, leaving 12 bases between them. The CDR3 contains 14 residues. The CDR3 region has the DNA TGTGCCACCAGTGATCCCCGATCCCATTATGGCTACACCTTC. Encoded protein: CATSDPRSHYGYTF.

The genes are TRBV5-1 and TRBJ1-1; D not resolved. Germline V gene data show CDR1 as SGHRS and CDR2 as YFSETQ. This CDR3 region has 13 residues. Trimming took 3 bases from V and 2 from J, leaving 8 bases between them. CDR3 coding DNA: TGCGCCAGCAGCTCCGACATAAACACTGAAGCTTTCTTT. Its protein product is CASSSDINTEAFF.

The chain links TRBV28 to TRBJ2-7; 13 bases align to TRBD2. V was clipped by 6 bases and J by 1 base; unmatched bases: 12. Germline V gene sequence: CDR1 MDHEN, CDR2 SYDVKM. The CDR3 is 18 residues long. Here the CDR3 reads CASSSRTSGRERSYEQYF. Here the CDR3 DNA reads TGTGCCAGCAGCAGCCGGACTAGCGGGAGAGAGCGTTCCTACGAGCAGTACTTC. The variable domain in full, with the rest retrieved from reference TRBV28 and TRBJ2-7, is DVKVTQSSRYLVKRTGEKVFLECVQDMDHENMFWYRQDPGLGLRLIYFSYDVKMKEKGDIPEGYSVSREKKERFSLILESASTNQTSMYLCASSSRTSGRERSYEQYFGPGTRLTVT.

This clonotype was recorded many times. The chain joins TRBV5-1 to TRBJ2-1; D could derive from TRBD1 or TRBD2 (5 bases each). There are 15 residues in the CDR3. CDR1 and CDR2 from the germline V gene are SGHRS and YFSETQ. V dropped 1 base and J dropped 3 bases, with 11 bases sitting between them. CDR3 in amino acids: CASSLSGTLYNEQFF. CDR3 DNA: TGCGCCAGCAGCTTGTCCGGGACCCTCTACAATGAGCAGTTCTTC. Together with reference TRBV5-1 and TRBJ2-1, the CDR3 gives the full variable domain: KAGVTQTPRYLIKTRGQQVTLSCSPISGHRSVSWYQQTPGQGLQFLFEYFSETQRNKGNFPGRFSGRQFSNSRSEMNVSTLELGDSALYLCASSLSGTLYNEQFFGPGTRLTVL.

This clonotype showed up just a few times. The genes are TRBV11-2 and TRBJ2-4; D perhaps matches TRBD2 (6 bases). The CDR3 covers 16 residues. With 4 bases removed from V and 0 bases from J, the gap between germline ends came to 13 bases. Germline V gene sequence: CDR1 SGHAT, CDR2 FQNNGV. CDR3 in amino acids: CASSSNAGLAKNIQYF. Here the CDR3 DNA reads TGTGCCAGCAGCTCAAACGCGGGGCTAGCCAAAAACATTCAGTACTTC.

In this sample, this clonotype turned up a few times. The chain recombines TRBV10-3 with TRBJ2-1; 13 bases are a match to TRBD2. The junction had 11 bases not matched to a gene; V was cut back by 6 bases and J by 9 bases. Germline V gene data show CDR1 as ENHRY and CDR2 as SYGVKD. This CDR3 has 16 residues. The CDR3 sequence: CAIRQLAGGPSGEQFF. The CDR3 DNA follows: TGTGCCATCAGGCAACTAGCGGGAGGGCCCTCGGGTGAGCAGTTCTTC.

The table lists this clonotype with a few counts. The V gene is TRBV7-6, the J gene TRBJ2-7, with 7 bases fitting TRBD1. CDR1 and CDR2 (germline): SGHVS, FNYEAQ. The CDR3 is 16 residues long. The junction had 10 bases not matched to a gene; V was cut back by 5 bases and J by 0 bases. CDR3 loop: CASSKLLRTGSYEQYF. CDR3 nucleotides: TGTGCCAGCAGCAAACTTCTTCGGACAGGCTCCTACGAGCAGTACTTC.

The table lists this clonotype with many counts. J is TRBJ2-1 and V is TRBV6-1, with 10 nucleotides matching TRBD2. This CDR3 spans 15 amino acids. V was clipped by 11 bases and J by 4 bases; unmatched bases: 11. CDR1 is MNHNS and CDR2 is SASEGT in the germline V gene. The CDR3 here is CASRRLAGGYNEQFF. The DNA of the CDR3 is TGTGCCTCGCGACGGTTAGCGGGGGGTTACAATGAGCAGTTCTTC.

The chain joins TRBV7-9 to TRBJ1-2; 9 bases are a match to TRBD1. Germline V gene lookup returns CDR1 SEHNR and CDR2 FQNEAQ (reference sequence). V was pared by 5 bases and J by 3 bases, with 7 bases of the junction left unmatched. This CDR3 comprises 15 residues. The CDR3 reads CASSPNDRGDYGYTF. In nucleotides, the CDR3 is TGTGCCAGCAGCCCTAATGACAGGGGGGACTATGGCTACACCTTC.

This chain connects TRBV5-1 to TRBJ2-2; the D is unclear. Germline CDR1 and CDR2: SGHRS and YFSETQ. The CDR3 is 12 amino acids. The ends were cut back, 7 bases at V and 1 base at J, with 5 bases in the middle. CDR3 sequence: CASAWNTGELFF. As DNA, the CDR3 is TGCGCCAGCGCTTGGAACACCGGGGAGCTGTTTTTT.

The table lists this clonotype with many counts. The chain links TRBV3-1 to TRBJ2-3; D is perhaps TRBD2 (6 bases). Per the germline V gene, CDR1 is LGHDT and CDR2 is YNNKEL (reference sequence). The CDR3 covers 15 residues. V gave up 1 base and J gave up 6 bases, with 14 bases separating them. CDR3 in DNA: TGTGCCAGCAGCCAAGTCCACGGGAGATTGGATACGCAGTATTTT. Protein: CASSQVHGRLDTQYF.

This clonotype has at least ten counts. J is TRBJ1-5 and V is TRBV6-1; perhaps TRBD1 as D (5 bases). V shed 6 bases and J shed 0 bases, with 9 bases lying between them. The CDR3 totals 14 residues. Germline lookup yields CDR1 MNHNS and CDR2 SASEGT. CDR3 coding DNA: TGTGCCAGCAGGGACGGACATAGCAATCAGCCCCAGCATTTT. This codes for CASRDGHSNQPQHF.

This rearrangement joins TRBV7-2 to TRBJ1-5, with 8 bases matching TRBD1. Trimming at V came to 5 bases and at J to 5 bases, leaving 8 bases not matched to a gene. CDR1 and CDR2 (germline): SGHTA, FQGNSA. The CDR3 totals 15 residues. CDR3 bases: TGTGCCAGCAGCAAACTCGGACAGGGCGATCAGCCCCAGCATTTT. This gives the protein CASSKLGQGDQPQHF.

The gene calls are TRBV12-3 or TRBV12-4 and TRBJ2-5, with 12 bases aligning to TRBD2. The CDR3 has 17 residues. The V and J ends lost 6 bases and 5 bases, in that order; junction bases with no gene match: 13. CDR3 loop: CASSPAKGTSGFETQYF. CDR3 sequence (DNA): TGTGCCAGCAGCCCCGCCAAGGGGACTAGCGGGTTCGAGACCCAGTACTTC.